This T cell receptor beta chain was recovered during a study of cytomegalovirus exposure and HLA in healthy donors. Findings of the study overall: Reportedly, TCR beta sequences accurately predicted HLA-A and HLA-B alleles in most subjects.

This CDR3 has 15 residues. Germline lookup yields CDR1 MNHNS and CDR2 SASEGT. V was trimmed by 3 bases and J by 4 bases, leaving 15 bases between them. With 60 Vbeta and 13 Jbeta primers, the PCR was carried out. TCRdb keeps only in-frame clones here, not all; method: immunoSEQ multiplex PCR. The table lists around 87,000 clones, 81% of them singletons, with roughly 1.1% in the top ten. About this clone itself: The antigen remains undetermined.

V gene TRBV6-1 combines with J gene TRBJ2-5; D may be TRBD2 (6 bases). Input material: PBMCs. The TCR was taken from a girl aged 2-10 years in good health and CMV-seropositive. The CDR3 region has the DNA TGTGCCAGCAGTGATAGCGGCAGGGTCCGAGAGACCCAGTACTTC. Residues: CASSDSGRVRETQYF.